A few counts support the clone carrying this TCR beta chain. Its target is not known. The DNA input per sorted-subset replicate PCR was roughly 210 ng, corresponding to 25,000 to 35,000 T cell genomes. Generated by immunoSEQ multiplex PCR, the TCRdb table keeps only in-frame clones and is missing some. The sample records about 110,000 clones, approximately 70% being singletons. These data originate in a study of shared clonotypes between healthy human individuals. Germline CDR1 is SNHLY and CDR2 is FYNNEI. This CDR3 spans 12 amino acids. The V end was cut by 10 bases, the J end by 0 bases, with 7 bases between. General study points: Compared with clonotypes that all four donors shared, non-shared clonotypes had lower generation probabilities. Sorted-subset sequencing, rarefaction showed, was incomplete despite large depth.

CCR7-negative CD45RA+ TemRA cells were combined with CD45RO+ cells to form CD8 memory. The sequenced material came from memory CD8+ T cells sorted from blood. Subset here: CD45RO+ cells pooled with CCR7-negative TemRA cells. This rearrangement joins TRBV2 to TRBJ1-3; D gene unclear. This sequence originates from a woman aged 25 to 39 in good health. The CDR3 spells CATTVSGNTIYF. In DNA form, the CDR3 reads TGTGCCACTACTGTCTCTGGAAACACCATATATTTT.